The entry below gives a single TCR beta chain sequence along with its context. Sequencing was performed with immunoSEQ multiplex PCR; in TCRdb, only in-frame clones are kept and a portion is missing. This sample has fewer than 80,000 clones, with more than 85% found just once. These data come from a study of resident and recirculating memory T cells in vitiligo. Germline V gives CDR1 MDHEN, CDR2 SYDVKM. Trimming stripped 5 bases from V and 1 base from J, with 12 bases between. This CDR3 comprises 14 residues. The sequence derives from a male donor with vitiligo. The genes are TRBV28 and TRBJ2-7; no clear D. The sequenced sample was blood. This CDR3 is CASSPPRISYEQYF. In nucleotides, the CDR3 is TGTGCCAGCAGTCCCCCCAGGATATCCTACGAGCAGTACTTC.